This TCR beta chain is from a study of blood T cell repertoires in COVID-19. About the research overall: Samples taken during acute and convalescent COVID-19 were collected in the United States, Italy and Spain. T cells, B-cell-depleted T cells, or PBMCs supplied cDNA or gDNA.

V was pared by 3 bases and J by 8 bases, with 19 bases of the junction left unmatched. The CDR3 sequence is 18 residues long. CDR1 is SEHNR and CDR2 is FQNEAQ in the germline V gene (reference sequence). In the source study's methods: Estimation of nucleated cell counts relied on the amplification of reference gene primers. Sequencing was performed with immunoSEQ multiplex PCR; in TCRdb, only in-frame clones are kept and a portion is missing. V, J and clone size reflect that table, while D and trimming were determined from the DNA. Of about 210,000 clones listed, 89% were seen once; the top ten hold 4% to 5.5%.

Sample: peripheral blood. The sequence came from a woman aged 40 to 50 with acute or convalescent COVID-19. The V call is TRBV7-9, the J call TRBJ1-1; 9 nucleotides align to TRBD1. The CDR3 spells CASSFPAKGDRALGEAFF. The CDR3 DNA is TGTGCCAGCAGCTTCCCCGCCAAAGGGGACAGGGCTTTAGGGGAAGCTTTCTTT.